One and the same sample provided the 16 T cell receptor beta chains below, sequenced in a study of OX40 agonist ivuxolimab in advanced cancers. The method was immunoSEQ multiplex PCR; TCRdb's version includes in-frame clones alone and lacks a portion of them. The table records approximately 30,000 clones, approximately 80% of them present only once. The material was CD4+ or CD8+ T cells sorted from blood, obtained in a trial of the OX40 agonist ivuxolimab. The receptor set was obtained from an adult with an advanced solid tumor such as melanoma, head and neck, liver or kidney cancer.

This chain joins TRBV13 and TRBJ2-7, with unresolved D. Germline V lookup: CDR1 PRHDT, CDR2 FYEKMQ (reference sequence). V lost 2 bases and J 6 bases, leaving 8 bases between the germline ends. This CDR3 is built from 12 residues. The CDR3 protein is CASSLRASEQYF. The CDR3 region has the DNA TGTGCCAGCAGCTTACGCGCCTCCGAGCAGTACTTC.

CDR3 in amino acids: CASSTPGGRYYGYTF. The CDR3 region has the DNA TGTGCCAGCAGCACCCCAGGGGGGCGGTACTATGGCTACACCTTC. The genes are TRBV5-6 and TRBJ1-2; TRBD1 matches 7 bases. The CDR3 is made up of 15 amino acids. Germline V gene lookup returns CDR1 SGHDT and CDR2 YYEEEE. J lost 3 bases, V lost 4 bases, and 9 bases had no gene match.

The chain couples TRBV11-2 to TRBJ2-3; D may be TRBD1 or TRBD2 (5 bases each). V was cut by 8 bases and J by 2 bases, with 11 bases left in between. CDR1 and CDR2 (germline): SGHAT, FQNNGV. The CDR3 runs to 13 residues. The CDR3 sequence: CASGTGPTDTQYF. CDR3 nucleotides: TGTGCCAGCGGTACGGGGCCCACAGATACGCAGTATTTT.

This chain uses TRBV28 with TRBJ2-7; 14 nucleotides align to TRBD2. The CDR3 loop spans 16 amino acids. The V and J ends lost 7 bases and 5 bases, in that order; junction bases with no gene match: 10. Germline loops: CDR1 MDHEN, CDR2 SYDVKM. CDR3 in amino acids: CASTPDLGLAGDEQYF. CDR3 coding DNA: TGTGCCAGCACCCCCGACTTGGGACTAGCGGGGGACGAGCAGTACTTC. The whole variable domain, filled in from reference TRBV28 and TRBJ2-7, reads DVKVTQSSRYLVKRTGEKVFLECVQDMDHENMFWYRQDPGLGLRLIYFSYDVKMKEKGDIPEGYSVSREKKERFSLILESASTNQTSMYLCASTPDLGLAGDEQYFGPGTRLTVT.

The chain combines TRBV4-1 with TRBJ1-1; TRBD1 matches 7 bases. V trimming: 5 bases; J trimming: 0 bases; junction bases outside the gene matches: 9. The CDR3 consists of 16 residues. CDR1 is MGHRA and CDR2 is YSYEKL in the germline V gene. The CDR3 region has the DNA TGCGCCAGCAGCTCCAGGGGGGATTATGTGAACACTGAAGCTTTCTTT. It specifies CASSSRGDYVNTEAFF.

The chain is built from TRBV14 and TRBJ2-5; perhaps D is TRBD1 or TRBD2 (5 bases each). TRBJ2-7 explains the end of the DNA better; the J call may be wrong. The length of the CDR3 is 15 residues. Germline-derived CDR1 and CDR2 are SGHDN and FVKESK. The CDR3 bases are TGTGCCAGCAGCCAAGATTTGGGACGGTCGTACGAGCAGTACTTC. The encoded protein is CASSQDLGRSYEQYF.

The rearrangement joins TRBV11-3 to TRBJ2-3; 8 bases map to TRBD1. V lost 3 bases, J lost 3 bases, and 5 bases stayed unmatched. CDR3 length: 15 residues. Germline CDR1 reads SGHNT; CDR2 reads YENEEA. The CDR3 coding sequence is TGTGCCAGCAGCTTGGCGGACAGGGCGACAGATACGCAGTATTTT. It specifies CASSLADRATDTQYF.

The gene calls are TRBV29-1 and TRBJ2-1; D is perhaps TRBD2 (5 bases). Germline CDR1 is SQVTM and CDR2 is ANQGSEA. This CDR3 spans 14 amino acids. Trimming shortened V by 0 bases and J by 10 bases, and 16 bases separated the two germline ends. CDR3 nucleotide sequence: TGCAGCGTTGAAGATAGTGGGAGCTTTGGGGAGCAGTTCTTC. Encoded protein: CSVEDSGSFGEQFF.

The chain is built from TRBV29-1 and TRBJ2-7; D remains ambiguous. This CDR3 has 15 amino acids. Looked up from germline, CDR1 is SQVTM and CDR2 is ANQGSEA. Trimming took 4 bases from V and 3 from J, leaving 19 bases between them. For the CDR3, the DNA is TGCAGCGTTGCTGACCCCCTTGGGTCCCTCTACGAGCAGTACTTC. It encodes CSVADPLGSLYEQYF.

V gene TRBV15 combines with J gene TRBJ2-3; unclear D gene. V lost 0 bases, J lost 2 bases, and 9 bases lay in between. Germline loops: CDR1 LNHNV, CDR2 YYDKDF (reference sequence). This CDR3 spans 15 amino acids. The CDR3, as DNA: TGTGCCACCAGCAGAGACAGGACGAACACAGATACGCAGTATTTT. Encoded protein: CATSRDRTNTDTQYF.

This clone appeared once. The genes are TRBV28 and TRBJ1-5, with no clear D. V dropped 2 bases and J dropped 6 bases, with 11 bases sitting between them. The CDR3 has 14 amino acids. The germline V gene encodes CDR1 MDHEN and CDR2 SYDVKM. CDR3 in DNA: TGTGCCAGCAGTTTAGAAGGTCGGGGTCAGCCCCAGCATTTT. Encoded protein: CASSLEGRGQPQHF.

The DNA of the CDR3 is TGTGCCAGCGCCTCCCGGCAGTACACTGAAGCTTTCTTT. Translation gives CASASRQYTEAFF. The chain uses TRBV7-6 and TRBJ1-1; D remains ambiguous. This CDR3 spans 13 amino acids. Trimming removed 8 bases from V and 3 bases from J, with 13 bases in between. The V gene's germline CDR1 is SGHVS and CDR2 FNYEAQ.

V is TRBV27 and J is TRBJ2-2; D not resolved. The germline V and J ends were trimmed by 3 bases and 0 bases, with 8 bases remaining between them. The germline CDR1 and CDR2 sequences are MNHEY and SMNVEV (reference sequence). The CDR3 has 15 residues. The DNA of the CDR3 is TGTGCCAGCAGTTTCTGGTCAGCGAACACCGGGGAGCTGTTTTTT. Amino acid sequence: CASSFWSANTGELFF.

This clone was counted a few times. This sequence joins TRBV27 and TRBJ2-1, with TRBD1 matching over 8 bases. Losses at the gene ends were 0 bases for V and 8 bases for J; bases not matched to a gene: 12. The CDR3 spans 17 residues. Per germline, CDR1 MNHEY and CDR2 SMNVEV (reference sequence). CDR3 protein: CASSLSGPAGGRDEQFF. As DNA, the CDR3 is TGTGCCAGCAGTTTATCCGGTCCGGCAGGGGGCCGTGATGAGCAGTTCTTC.

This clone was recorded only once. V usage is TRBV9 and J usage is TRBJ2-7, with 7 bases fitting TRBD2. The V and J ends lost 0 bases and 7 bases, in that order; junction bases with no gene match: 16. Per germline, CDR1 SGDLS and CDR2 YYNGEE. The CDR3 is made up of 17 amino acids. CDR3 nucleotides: TGTGCCAGCAGCGTAGTGATGGCTAGCGGTGCTCCTAGGGAGCAGTACTTC. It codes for CASSVVMASGAPREQYF.

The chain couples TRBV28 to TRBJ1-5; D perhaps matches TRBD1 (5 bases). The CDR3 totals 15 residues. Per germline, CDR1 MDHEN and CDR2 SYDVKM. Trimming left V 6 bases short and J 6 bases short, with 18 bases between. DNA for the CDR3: TGTGCCAGCAGCCTAACGGGGGGGTTTGGTCAGCCCCAGCATTTT. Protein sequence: CASSLTGGFGQPQHF.